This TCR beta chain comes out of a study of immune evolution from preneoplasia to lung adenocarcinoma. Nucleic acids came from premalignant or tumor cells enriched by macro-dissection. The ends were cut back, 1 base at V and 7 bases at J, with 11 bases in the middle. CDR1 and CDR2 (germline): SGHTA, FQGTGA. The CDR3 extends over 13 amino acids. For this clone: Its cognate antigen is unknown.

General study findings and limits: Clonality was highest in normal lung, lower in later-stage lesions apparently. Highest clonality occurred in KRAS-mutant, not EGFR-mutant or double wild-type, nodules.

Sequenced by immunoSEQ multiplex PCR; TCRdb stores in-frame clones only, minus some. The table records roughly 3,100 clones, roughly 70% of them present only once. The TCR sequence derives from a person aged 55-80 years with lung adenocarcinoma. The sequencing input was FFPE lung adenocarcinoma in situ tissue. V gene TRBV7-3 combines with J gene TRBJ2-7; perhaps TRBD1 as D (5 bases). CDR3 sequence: CASSLRQGEEQYF. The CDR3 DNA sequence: TGTGCCAGCAGCTTAAGGCAGGGCGAGGAGCAGTACTTC.